These 16 T cell receptor beta chains came from one sample sequenced in a study of cytotoxic CD8 clonotypes in ibrutinib-treated CLL (dated by TCRdb to the early 2020s). The sample's time point label is to be understood as: progressive disease on ibrutinib. The receptor library was made with the immunoSEQ multiplex PCR assay. As stored in TCRdb, this immuneACCESS dataset retains in-frame rearrangements with V and J assigned. A fraction of the clones does not appear; measured against another copy, unresolved V genes explain less than half of the discrepancy, and the remainder lacks a known reason. In all, the sample holds tens of thousands of clones, and 50% to 70% of those were seen once. Together, the top ten hold roughly 25% of the sample. This specimen was PBMCs, taken at disease progression, from a patient treated with ibrutinib. The receptors were gathered from a human donor with chronic lymphocytic leukemia.

The rearrangement uses TRBV18 and TRBJ2-7; no firm D call. Trimming left V 4 bases short and J 4 bases short, with 11 bases between. Germline assignment: CDR1 KGHSH and CDR2 LQKENI. The CDR3 runs 13 residues. In nucleotides, the CDR3 is TGTGCCAGCTCACGCGAGATGAATTACGAGCAGTACTTC. Its translation: CASSREMNYEQYF.

This clone came up once. The chain combines TRBV6-4 with TRBJ2-7; weak D call: TRBD2 (5 bases). The CDR3 has 13 amino acids. Per the germline V gene, CDR1 is MRHNA and CDR2 is SNTAGT. Between the trimmed V and J ends, which lost 1 base and 5 bases, there was a span of 9 bases. CDR3 bases: TGTGCCAGCAGTGACTGGACTGGAAACGAGCAGTACTTC. Translating it yields CASSDWTGNEQYF.

V gene TRBV14 combines with J gene TRBJ1-1; no clear D. There are 14 residues in the CDR3. Trimming removed 4 bases from V and 0 bases from J, with 9 bases in between. Germline V gene sequence: CDR1 SGHDN, CDR2 FVKESK. The CDR3 nucleotides read TGTGCCAGCAGCCCCTATGGGCTGAACACTGAAGCTTTCTTT. This codes for CASSPYGLNTEAFF.

The V and J genes are TRBV7-9 and TRBJ2-5, with D perhaps TRBD1 or TRBD2 (5 bases each). CDR3 length equals 14 residues. Per the germline V gene, CDR1 is SEHNR and CDR2 is FQNEAQ (reference sequence). V lost 1 base and J 7 bases, leaving 13 bases between the germline ends. The CDR3, as DNA: TGTGCCAGCAGCTTAGGATCGCTTGGGGGGACCCAGTACTTC. It encodes CASSLGSLGGTQYF.

The chain recombines TRBV7-3 with TRBJ2-2; D remains unclear. CDR3 length: 12 residues. The V and J ends lost 2 bases and 6 bases respectively, with 4 bases between them. CDR1 is SGHTA and CDR2 is FQGTGA in the germline V gene. In DNA form, the CDR3 reads TGTGCCAGCAGCTTATATCCCGGGGAGCTGTTTTTT. Translation: CASSLYPGELFF.

This clone was seen only a few times. The J gene is TRBJ2-7, the V gene TRBV5-5; D is perhaps TRBD1 (5 bases). V was trimmed by 0 bases and J by 6 bases, leaving 7 bases between them. This CDR3 contains 12 residues. The germline gives CDR1 SGHKS, CDR2 YYEKEE (reference sequence). The CDR3 region has the DNA TGTGCCAGCAGCTTGGCAGGGATCGAGCAGTACTTC. This gives the protein CASSLAGIEQYF.

V is TRBV18 and J is TRBJ1-6; the D is unclear. With 8 bases removed from V and 10 bases from J, the gap between germline ends came to 15 bases. The CDR3 loop spans 13 amino acids. Germline V gene lookup returns CDR1 KGHSH and CDR2 LQKENI. CDR3 region: CASRPESGSPLHF. The CDR3 bases are TGTGCCAGCCGACCGGAGTCAGGATCACCCCTCCACTTT.

This clone showed up many times. The chain combines TRBV5-1 with TRBJ2-5; perhaps TRBD2 as D (5 bases). The CDR3 is 15 amino acids. With 0 bases removed from V and 5 bases from J, the gap between germline ends came to 14 bases. Germline V gives CDR1 SGHRS, CDR2 YFSETQ. CDR3 nucleotide sequence: TGCGCCAGCAGCTTGGGAGGGTTAGGGTACGAGACCCAGTACTTC. The encoded protein is CASSLGGLGYETQYF.

This chain connects TRBV27 to TRBJ1-2; D is possibly TRBD1 (5 bases). V lost 2 bases and J lost 8, with 18 bases in between. Per the germline V gene, CDR1 is MNHEY and CDR2 is SMNVEV (reference sequence). The CDR3 is 15 residues long. The CDR3 region has the DNA TGTGCCAGCAGTTTAAAGTGGTCTGGGACGCGGGGCTACACCTTC. It specifies CASSLKWSGTRGYTF.

The table lists this clone with a count of one. The V and J genes are TRBV25-1 and TRBJ2-1; weak D call: TRBD2 (6 bases). Trimming removed 1 base from V and 7 bases from J, with 14 bases in between. The length of the CDR3 is 15 residues. Germline V gene lookup returns CDR1 MGHDK and CDR2 SYGVNS. CDR3 protein: CASSEWRGARNEQFF. The CDR3 nucleotides are TGTGCCAGCAGTGAATGGAGGGGCGCGAGAAATGAGCAGTTCTTC.

This chain joins TRBV19 and TRBJ1-1, with 7 bases lining up with TRBD1. This CDR3 contains 16 residues. Germline CDR1 and CDR2: LNHDA and SQIVND (reference sequence). Trimming took 4 bases from V and 5 from J; bases not matched to a gene: 13. The CDR3 bases are TGTGCCAGTAGTACTCGGACAGGAAGTTCAGGGACTGAAGCTTTCTTT. It yields the protein CASSTRTGSSGTEAFF.

Many counts were recorded for this clone. V gene TRBV9 combines with J gene TRBJ1-5; tentatively, D is TRBD1 (5 bases). V lost 4 bases and J lost 2, with 13 bases in between. The CDR3 is 15 residues long. CDR1 and CDR2 from the germline V gene are SGDLS and YYNGEE. The CDR3 DNA sequence: TGTGCCAGCAGCCCCTCCGGGGACGGCAATCAGCCCCAGCATTTT. Its translation is CASSPSGDGNQPQHF.

The chain links TRBV7-6 to TRBJ2-7; possible D gene TRBD1, 6 bases. The V gene lost 5 bases and the J gene lost 3 bases, with 11 bases spanning the gap. The germline CDR1 and CDR2 sequences are SGHVS and FNYEAQ. The CDR3 length is 13 residues. The CDR3 sequence: CASSQGLFYEQYF. In nucleotides, the CDR3 is TGTGCCAGCAGCCAGGGGTTATTCTACGAGCAGTACTTC.

V is TRBV27 and J is TRBJ2-3, with unresolved D. CDR3 length: 13 amino acids. The V gene lost 6 bases and the J gene lost 2 bases, with 9 bases spanning the gap. The germline CDR1 and CDR2 sequences are MNHEY and SMNVEV (reference sequence). The CDR3 region has the DNA TGTGCCAGCAGCGGCGGCTTCACAGATACGCAGTATTTT. Translating it yields CASSGGFTDTQYF.

The CDR3 DNA is TGTGCCAGCAGCTTACCGTTTTGGGACAGGGTGTCAGATACGCAGTATTTT. As protein: CASSLPFWDRVSDTQYF. The V and J genes are TRBV7-9 and TRBJ2-3; 9 bases match TRBD1. This CDR3 has 17 amino acids. The V gene's germline CDR1 is SEHNR and CDR2 FQNEAQ (reference sequence). With 2 bases clipped from V and 4 bases from J, the junction kept 10 bases outside the gene matches.

This clone occurred once. The rearrangement joins TRBV4-3 to TRBJ2-3; D is ambiguous. The CDR3 length is 13 residues. Per the germline V gene, CDR1 is LGHNA and CDR2 is YSLEER. The V end lost 1 base, the J end lost 0 bases, and 2 bases lay between the germline ends. The CDR3 loop is CASSQGSTDTQYF. CDR3 in DNA: TGCGCCAGCAGCCAAGGAAGCACAGATACGCAGTATTTT.